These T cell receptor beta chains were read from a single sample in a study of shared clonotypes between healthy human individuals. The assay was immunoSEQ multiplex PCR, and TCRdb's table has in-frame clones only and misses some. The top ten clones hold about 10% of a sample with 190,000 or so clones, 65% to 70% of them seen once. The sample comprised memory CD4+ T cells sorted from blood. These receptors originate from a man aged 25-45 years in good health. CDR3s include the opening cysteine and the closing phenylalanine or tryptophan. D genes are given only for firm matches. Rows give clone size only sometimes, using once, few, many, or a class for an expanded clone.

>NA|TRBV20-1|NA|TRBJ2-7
TGCAGTGCTAGATTTCACTACGAGCAGTACTTC
CSARFHYEQYF
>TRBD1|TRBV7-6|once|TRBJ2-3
TGTGCCAGCAGCACAGGGGGCGGAACAGATACGCAGTATTTT
CASSTGGGTDTQYF
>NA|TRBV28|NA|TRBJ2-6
TGTGCCAGCAGAGGTCAGGGGGGGTCTGGGGCCAACGTCCTGACTTTC
CASRGQGGSGANVLTF
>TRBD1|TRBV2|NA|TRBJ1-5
TGTGCCAGCGAACAGGGGAGCAATCAGCCCCAGCATTTT
CASEQGSNQPQHF
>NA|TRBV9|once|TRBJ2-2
TGTGCCAGCACTGGGGGGCCTGATTGGGGCACCGGGGAGCTGTTTTTT
CASTGGPDWGTGELFF
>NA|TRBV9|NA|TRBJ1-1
TGTGCCAGCAGTGAATCGGGGGTGAACACTGAAGCTTTCTTT
CASSESGVNTEAFF
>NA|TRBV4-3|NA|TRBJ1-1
TGCGCCAGCAGCCAAGGAACGAGGGGCACGGGGGTGAACACTGAAGCTTTCTTT
CASSQGTRGTGVNTEAFF
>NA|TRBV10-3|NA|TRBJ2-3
TGTGCCATCAGCCCCGGGCGGGAAGATACGCAGTATTTT
CAISPGREDTQYF
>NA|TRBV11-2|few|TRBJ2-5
TGTGCCAGCAGCCCGGCTGTACAAGAGACCCAGTACTTC
CASSPAVQETQYF
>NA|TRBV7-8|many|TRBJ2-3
TGTGCCAGCGCGAACGGCCTCCCCCGGACAGATACGCAGTATTTT
CASANGLPRTDTQYF
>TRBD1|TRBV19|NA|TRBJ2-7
TGTGCCAGTAGTCCCCGGACAGGGGCCTACGAGCAGTACTTC
CASSPRTGAYEQYF
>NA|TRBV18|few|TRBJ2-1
TGTGCCAGCTCCAAAGGGGGAACTGAGCAGTTCTTC
CASSKGGTEQFF
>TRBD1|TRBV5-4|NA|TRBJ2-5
TGTGCCAGCAGCACAAAGGGACAGGGAATAATCCAAGAGACCCAGTACTTC
CASSTKGQGIIQETQYF
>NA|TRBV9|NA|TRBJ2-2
TGTGCCAGCAGCGACCCGCCGGGGATCACCGGGGAGCTGTTTTTT
CASSDPPGITGELFF
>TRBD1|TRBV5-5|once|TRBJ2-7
TGTGCCAGCAGCGACGGACAGGGAAGGGGAGAGCAGTACTTC
CASSDGQGRGEQYF